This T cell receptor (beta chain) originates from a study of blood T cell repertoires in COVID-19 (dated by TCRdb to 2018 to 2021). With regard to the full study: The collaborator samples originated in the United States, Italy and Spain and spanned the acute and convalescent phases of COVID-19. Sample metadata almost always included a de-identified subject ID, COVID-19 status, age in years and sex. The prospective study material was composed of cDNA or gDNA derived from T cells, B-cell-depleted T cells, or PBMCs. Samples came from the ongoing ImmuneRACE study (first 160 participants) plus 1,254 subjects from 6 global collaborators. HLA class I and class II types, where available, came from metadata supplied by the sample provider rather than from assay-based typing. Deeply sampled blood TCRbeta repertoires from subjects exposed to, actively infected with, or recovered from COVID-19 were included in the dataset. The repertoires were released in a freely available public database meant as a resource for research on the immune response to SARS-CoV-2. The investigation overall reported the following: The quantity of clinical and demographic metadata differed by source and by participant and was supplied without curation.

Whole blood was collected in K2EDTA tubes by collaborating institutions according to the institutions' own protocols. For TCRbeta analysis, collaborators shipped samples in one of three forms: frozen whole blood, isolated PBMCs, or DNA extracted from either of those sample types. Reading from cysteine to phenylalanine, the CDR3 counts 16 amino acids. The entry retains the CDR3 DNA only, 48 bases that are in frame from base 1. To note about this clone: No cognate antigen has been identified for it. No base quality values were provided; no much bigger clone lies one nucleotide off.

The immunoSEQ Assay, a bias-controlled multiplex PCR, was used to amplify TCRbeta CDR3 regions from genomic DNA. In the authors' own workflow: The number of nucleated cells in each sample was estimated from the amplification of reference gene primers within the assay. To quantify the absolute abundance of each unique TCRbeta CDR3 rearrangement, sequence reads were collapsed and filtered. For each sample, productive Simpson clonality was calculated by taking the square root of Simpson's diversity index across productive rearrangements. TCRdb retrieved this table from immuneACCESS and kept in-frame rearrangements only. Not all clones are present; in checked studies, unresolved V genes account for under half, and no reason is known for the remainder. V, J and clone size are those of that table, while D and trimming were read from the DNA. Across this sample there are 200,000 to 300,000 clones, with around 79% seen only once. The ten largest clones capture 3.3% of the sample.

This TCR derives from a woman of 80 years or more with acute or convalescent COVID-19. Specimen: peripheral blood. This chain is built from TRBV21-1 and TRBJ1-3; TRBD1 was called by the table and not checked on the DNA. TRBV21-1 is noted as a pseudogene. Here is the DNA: TGTGCCAGCAGCTCTCTAGGGGGCGACTCTGGAAACACCATATATTTT. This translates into CASSSLGGDSGNTIYF.